These 22 T cell receptor beta chains were sequenced from one sample in a study of blood T cell repertoires in COVID-19. Sequencing used immunoSEQ multiplex PCR; TCRdb keeps in-frame clones, though not all of them. The sample lists around 300,000 clones; 85% were seen once. Sequenced sample: peripheral blood. The source of these receptors is a human donor in a cohort sampled during active COVID-19.

The sample holds many counts of this clone. The chain carries TRBV11-3 and TRBJ2-3, with 8 positions matching TRBD2. The CDR3 length is 15 residues. Germline values: CDR1 SGHNT, CDR2 YENEEA. J gave up 3 bases and V 3 bases, and 5 bases lay outside the gene matches. CDR3 amino acids: CASSFGGGGTDTQYF. The CDR3 coding sequence is TGTGCCAGCAGCTTTGGCGGCGGGGGGACAGATACGCAGTATTTT.

The J gene is TRBJ2-3, the V gene TRBV4-2; D ambiguous. Trimming left V 0 bases short and J 8 bases short, with 6 bases between. CDR1 LGHNA and CDR2 YNFKEQ come from the germline V gene. CDR3 size: 12 residues. The CDR3 loop is CASSQESGTQYF. The CDR3 region has the DNA TGTGCCAGCAGCCAAGAGTCAGGTACGCAGTATTTT.

To note about this clone: In the same sample, other DNA sequences code for this CDR3. The chain is built from TRBV20-1 and TRBJ1-2; no clear D. Per the germline V gene, CDR1 is DFQATT and CDR2 is SNEGSKA (reference sequence). This CDR3 region has 9 residues. The CDR3 loop is CSAGAGYTF. The CDR3 coding sequence is TGCAGCGCCGGAGCTGGCTACACCTTC.

This clone has just a few counts. The chain joins TRBV4-2 to TRBJ2-1; the D gene is possibly TRBD2 (5 bases). This CDR3 spans 16 amino acids. The ends were cut back, 1 base at V and 0 bases at J, with 10 bases in the middle. Germline lookup yields CDR1 LGHNA and CDR2 YNFKEQ. As DNA, the CDR3 is TGTGCCAGCAGCCAAGTCTTAGCGAGCTCCTACAATGAGCAGTTCTTC. Translated: CASSQVLASSYNEQFF.

This rearrangement joins TRBV12-3 or TRBV12-4 to TRBJ1-6; D perhaps matches TRBD1 (5 bases). Trimming removed 5 bases from V and 10 bases from J, with 12 bases in between. The CDR3 length is 13 residues. The CDR3: CASSKQVGSPLHF. In DNA form, the CDR3 reads TGTGCCAGCAGTAAACAGGTTGGGTCACCCCTCCACTTT.

The CDR3 loop reads CASSQARAGNTIYF. The CDR3 coding sequence is TGTGCCAGCAGCCAAGCGAGGGCTGGAAACACCATATATTTT. The chain joins TRBV3-1 (or the pseudogene TRBV3-2) to TRBJ1-3; no firm D call. V lost 1 base to trimming and J lost 2 bases, with 6 bases between them. CDR1 is LGHDT, CDR2 YNNKEL, per germline (reference sequence). CDR3 length equals 14 residues.

A single count supports this clone. The chain links TRBV4-1 to TRBJ2-3; TRBD1 matches 7 bases. V gave up 3 bases and J gave up 6 bases; unmatched junction bases: 9. CDR1 is MGHRA, CDR2 YSYEKL, per germline. CDR3 length: 15 residues. The chain's CDR3 is CASSHQPGGGDTQYF. The CDR3 nucleotides are TGCGCCAGCAGCCATCAGCCAGGGGGTGGCGATACGCAGTATTTT.

This clone was counted many times. The chain uses TRBV28 and TRBJ1-5; TRBD1 might be the D (6 bases). Trimming left V 5 bases short and J 4 bases short, with 12 bases between. In germline, CDR1 is MDHEN, CDR2 SYDVKM. The CDR3 loop spans 14 amino acids. The chain's CDR3 is CASSGDQGNQPQHF. DNA for the CDR3: TGTGCCAGCAGTGGGGACCAGGGGAATCAGCCCCAGCATTTT.

The chain is built from TRBV5-4 and TRBJ1-1; 7 positions match TRBD1. CDR1 and CDR2 from the germline V gene are SGHNT and YYREEE (reference sequence). This CDR3 comprises 15 residues. The V segment lost 2 bases and the J segment 5 bases; nucleotides outside the gene matches: 9. In DNA, the CDR3 is TGTGCCAGCAGCTTACCACAGGGGTTATTTACTGAAGCTTTCTTT. This gives the protein CASSLPQGLFTEAFF.

This clone was counted only a few times. This chain connects TRBV14 to TRBJ1-3, with TRBD1 as a possible D gene (6 bases). In germline, CDR1 is SGHDN, CDR2 FVKESK. The CDR3 has 18 amino acids. With 0 bases removed from V and 0 bases from J, the gap between germline ends came to 15 bases. The CDR3, as DNA: TGTGCCAGCAGCCAAGATGGGGACACTCCAGGCTCTGGAAACACCATATATTTT. This translates into CASSQDGDTPGSGNTIYF.

The chain has TRBV5-1 and TRBJ1-2; D may be TRBD1 (5 bases). Looked up from germline, CDR1 is SGHRS and CDR2 is YFSETQ. The CDR3 loop spans 13 amino acids. Trimming removed 1 base from V and 13 bases from J, with 17 bases in between. CDR3 loop: CASSLSGWPRGTF. DNA for the CDR3: TGCGCCAGCAGCTTGTCAGGGTGGCCCCGTGGCACCTTC.

CDR3 coding DNA: TGTGCCAGCAGCTTATTAGCGGGGGTCAATGAGCAGTTCTTC. Translating it yields CASSLLAGVNEQFF. The chain combines TRBV7-2 with TRBJ2-1, with 9 bases identical to TRBD2. The length of the CDR3 is 14 residues. Looked up from germline, CDR1 is SGHTA and CDR2 is FQGNSA. The J segment lost 6 bases and the V segment lost 2 bases, leaving 2 bases of the junction unmatched.

The DNA of the CDR3 is TGTGCCAGCAGCCAAGGTTGGGCGGGGGAGACCCAGTACTTC. Amino acids: CASSQGWAGETQYF. This chain joins TRBV14 and TRBJ2-5, with D perhaps matching TRBD2 (6 bases). The CDR3 has 14 residues. V lost 1 base and J lost 5, with 11 bases in between. The germline V gene has CDR1 SGHDN and CDR2 FVKESK.

This chain connects TRBV5-1 to TRBJ1-2; D remains ambiguous. The CDR3 loop spans 16 amino acids. V lost 0 bases and J 4 bases, leaving 16 bases between the germline ends. The germline gives CDR1 SGHRS, CDR2 YFSETQ. The CDR3 DNA follows: TGCGCCAGCAGCTTGGGTGGACTCCTGAGGACCTATGGCTACACCTTC. It codes for CASSLGGLLRTYGYTF. Filled out from reference TRBV5-1 and TRBJ1-2, the complete variable domain reads KAGVTQTPRYLIKTRGQQVTLSCSPISGHRSVSWYQQTPGQGLQFLFEYFSETQRNKGNFPGRFSGRQFSNSRSEMNVSTLELGDSALYLCASSLGGLLRTYGYTFGSGTRLTVV.

V gene TRBV15 combines with J gene TRBJ1-5; the match to TRBD1 covers 10 bases. Looked up from germline, CDR1 is LNHNV and CDR2 is YYDKDF (reference sequence). The CDR3 has 18 residues. Trimming removed 0 bases from V and 6 bases from J; junction bases left unmatched: 11. In DNA, the CDR3 is TGTGCCACCAGCAGAGATAGGACAGGGGGTTTCACGGGTCAGCCCCAGCATTTT. It translates to CATSRDRTGGFTGQPQHF.

This clone showed up just a few times. The chain recombines TRBV9 with TRBJ2-5; D is possibly TRBD2 (5 bases). The germline V and J ends were trimmed by 3 bases and 2 bases, with 8 bases remaining between them. Germline V gives CDR1 SGDLS, CDR2 YYNGEE. The CDR3 consists of 13 residues. As DNA, the CDR3 is TGTGCCAGCAGCGCTAGCTATCAAGAGACCCAGTACTTC. Amino acids: CASSASYQETQYF.

The gene calls are TRBV7-9 and TRBJ2-7; TRBD1 aligns across 10 bases. The ends lost 5 bases at V and 3 bases at J; junction bases unmatched: 7. This CDR3 spans 15 amino acids. CDR1 and CDR2 from the germline V gene are SEHNR and FQNEAQ (reference sequence). CDR3 loop: CASSPRQGARYEQYF. The CDR3 DNA reads as TGTGCCAGCAGCCCAAGACAGGGGGCGCGCTACGAGCAGTACTTC. Full variable domain (remainder filled in from reference TRBV7-9 and TRBJ2-7): DTGVSQNPRHKITKRGQNVTFRCDPISEHNRLYWYRQTLGQGPEFLTYFQNEAQLEKSRLLSDRFSAERPKGSFSTLEIQRTEQGDSAMYLCASSPRQGARYEQYFGPGTRLTVT.

The chain has TRBV12-5 and TRBJ2-7, with 11 bases fitting TRBD1. Trimming at V came to 2 bases and at J to 6 bases, leaving 6 bases not matched to a gene. This CDR3 comprises 15 residues. The germline V gene has CDR1 LGHNT and CDR2 FRNRAP. The CDR3 bases are TGTGCTAGTGGTTTGTTCCGGGACAGGGGGTTCGAGCAGTACTTC. This translates into CASGLFRDRGFEQYF. Full variable domain (missing parts from reference TRBV12-5 and TRBJ2-7): DARVTQTPRHKVTEMGQEVTMRCQPILGHNTVFWYRQTMMQGLELLAYFRNRAPLDDSGMPKDRFSAEMPDATLATLKIQPSEPRDSAVYFCASGLFRDRGFEQYFGPGTRLTVT.

This chain connects TRBV5-5 to TRBJ2-7, with 10 positions matching TRBD1. There are 16 residues in the CDR3. Germline V lookup: CDR1 SGHKS, CDR2 YYEKEE (reference sequence). V was pared by 2 bases and J by 3 bases, with 8 bases of the junction left unmatched. As DNA, the CDR3 is TGTGCCAGCAGCTTAGTTCCGACAGGGGGCTTCTACGAGCAGTACTTC. This codes for CASSLVPTGGFYEQYF.

The gene calls are TRBV9 and TRBJ1-2, with D perhaps matching TRBD1 (5 bases). The V end was cut by 4 bases, the J end by 8 bases, with 15 bases between. The germline V gene encodes CDR1 SGDLS and CDR2 YYNGEE. CDR3 size: 13 residues. In DNA form, the CDR3 reads TGTGCCAGCAGCATCGCACGGGGGGAGGGCTACACCTTC. Protein product: CASSIARGEGYTF.

Worth noting for this clone: Different DNA sequences within this sample yield the same CDR3. The chain is built from TRBV24-1 and TRBJ1-2; 9 nucleotides align to TRBD1. The CDR3 runs 14 residues. J gave up 5 bases and V 4 bases, and 4 bases lay outside the gene matches. Germline V gene data show CDR1 as KGHDR and CDR2 as SFDVKD. As DNA, the CDR3 is TGTGCCACCAGTGACCCGGACAGGGGTTATGGCTACACCTTC. As protein: CATSDPDRGYGYTF.

The chain uses TRBV7-9 and TRBJ1-2; D perhaps matches TRBD1 (6 bases). Germline CDR1 is SEHNR and CDR2 is FQNEAQ (reference sequence). V was shortened by 4 bases and J by 6 bases, with 24 bases between the two germline ends. CDR3 length: 17 residues. CDR3 nucleotide sequence: TGTGCCAGCAGCTACACGGGACAAGGGACCCGCGGCGATGGCTACACCTTC. Amino acids: CASSYTGQGTRGDGYTF.